These 9 T cell receptor beta chains share one sample of origin, sequenced in a study of cytomegalovirus exposure and HLA in healthy donors (dated by TCRdb to 2017 to 2019). Library creation used the immunoSEQ multiplex PCR assay. A mixture of 60 forward primers for TCR Vbeta segments and 13 reverse primers for TCR Jbeta segments was used in the multiplex PCR. Held by TCRdb, this immuneACCESS table contains in-frame sequences only and omits some clones. Under half of the omission traces to an unresolved V gene where checked; the cause of the rest is unknown. In all, the sample holds 150,000 to 200,000 clones, and roughly four fifths of those were seen once. The ten largest clones add up to around 1.9% of the sample. Sequenced: PBMCs. The receptors stem from a man between 18 and 29 years old in good health and CMV-seronegative.

The V and J genes are TRBV4-3 and TRBJ2-1; 13 nucleotides match TRBD2. The CDR3 sequence is 16 residues long. Trimming at V came to 2 bases and at J to 8 bases, leaving 6 bases not matched to a gene. The V gene's germline CDR1 is LGHNA and CDR2 YSLEER. For the CDR3, the DNA is TGCGCCAGCAGCCAAAGACTAGCGGGAGGCCGGGATGAGCAGTTCTTC. It codes for CASSQRLAGGRDEQFF.

The chain uses TRBV5-5 and TRBJ2-3; 7 bases line up with TRBD1. The CDR3 totals 14 residues. Germline V lookup: CDR1 SGHKS, CDR2 YYEKEE (reference sequence). Germline trimming cut 4 bases from V and 5 bases from J; bases unmatched to any gene: 7. The CDR3 is CASSHNDRVDTQYF. In DNA form, the CDR3 reads TGTGCCAGCAGCCATAACGACAGGGTAGATACGCAGTATTTT.

This chain connects TRBV6-5 to TRBJ2-5, with D perhaps matching TRBD1 (6 bases). The CDR3 consists of 16 residues. V was trimmed by 0 bases and J by 1 base, leaving 12 bases between them. The germline V gene encodes CDR1 MNHEY and CDR2 SVGAGI. CDR3 loop: CASSYSYTGFQETQYF. The CDR3 nucleotides read TGTGCCAGCAGTTACTCATACACAGGGTTCCAAGAGACCCAGTACTTC.

The J gene is TRBJ1-1, the V gene TRBV25-1; TRBD1 aligns across 7 bases. This CDR3 spans 18 amino acids. Looked up from germline, CDR1 is MGHDK and CDR2 is SYGVNS. With V trimmed by 2 bases and J by 1 base, 13 bases remained unmatched. The DNA of the CDR3 is TGTGCCAGCAGTGAAGGGCCAATGGGACAGTACACGAACACTGAAGCTTTCTTT. This gives the protein CASSEGPMGQYTNTEAFF.

The chain uses TRBV28 and TRBJ1-3; TRBD1 is a possible D gene (5 bases). The length of the CDR3 is 14 residues. V lost 7 bases, J lost 4 bases, and 14 bases lay in between. Germline CDR1 and CDR2: MDHEN and SYDVKM. CDR3 in amino acids: CASTSWTIGNTIYF. The DNA for the CDR3 is TGTGCCAGCACCTCTTGGACAATCGGAAACACCATATATTTT.

J is TRBJ1-2 and V is TRBV7-2; D gene uncertain. This CDR3 contains 14 residues. The V end was cut by 0 bases, the J end by 0 bases, with 5 bases between. Germline V gives CDR1 SGHTA, CDR2 FQGNSA. CDR3 loop: CASSLAPANYGYTF. In nucleotides, the CDR3 is TGTGCCAGCAGCTTAGCTCCAGCTAACTATGGCTACACCTTC. The full variable domain, in which reference TRBV7-2 and TRBJ1-2 provide the parts outside the CDR3, is GAGVSQSPSNKVTEKGKDVELRCDPISGHTALYWYRQSLGQGLEFLIYFQGNSAPDKSGLPSDRFSAERTGGSVSTLTIQRTQQEDSAVYLCASSLAPANYGYTFGSGTRLTVV.

This clone was observed a single time. The chain employs TRBV27 and TRBJ2-1; tentative D call: TRBD2 (6 bases). From germline, CDR1 is MNHEY and CDR2 SMNVEV (reference sequence). CDR3 length equals 13 residues. Trimming pared 7 bases from V and 7 bases from J, leaving 14 bases between. For the CDR3, the DNA is TGTGCCAGCATTGGCCAGGGAGGTAATGAGCAGTTCTTC. This sequence encodes CASIGQGGNEQFF.

The V gene is TRBV6-5, the J gene TRBJ2-7; D possibly corresponds to TRBD1 (6 bases). Trimming shortened V by 10 bases and J by 7 bases, and 20 bases separated the two germline ends. The CDR3 sequence is 13 residues long. Germline V gene data show CDR1 as MNHEY and CDR2 as SVGAGI. CDR3 in DNA: TGTGCCATCCGGGACACCTCCCTCGGAGAGCAGTACTTC. This sequence encodes CAIRDTSLGEQYF.

A few counts support this clone. This chain connects TRBV6-1 to TRBJ2-1; 8 positions agree with TRBD1. CDR1 MNHNS and CDR2 SASEGT come from the germline V gene. V lost 8 bases to trimming and J lost 6 bases; unmatched junction nucleotides: 6. CDR3 length equals 13 residues. The CDR3 nucleotides are TGTGCCAGCCGCACAGGGGGACCCAATGAGCAGTTCTTC. Translation: CASRTGGPNEQFF.